This T cell receptor (beta chain) was recorded in a study of blood T cell repertoires in COVID-19. Study details: COVID-19 samples collected from the United States, Italy and Spain covered acute and convalescent phases. T cells, B-cell-depleted T cells, or PBMCs provided the cDNA or gDNA that served as material.

The CDR3 loop spans 13 amino acids. Germline-derived CDR1 and CDR2 are SGHRS and YFSETQ. Deletions cut 4 bases from V and 5 bases from J, with 10 bases between. Original processing notes: Researchers report that nucleated cell counts were estimated from reference gene primer amplification. The assay was immunoSEQ multiplex PCR, and TCRdb's table has in-frame clones only and misses some. V and J calls and clone size come straight from that table; D and trimming were deduced from the DNA. The profile shows about 160,000 clones, approximately 88% of them singletons. Sequencing was carried out using peripheral blood. The gene calls are TRBV5-1 and TRBJ2-1; D is ambiguous. The TCR comes from a woman at least 80 years old with active or convalescent COVID-19. Written as DNA, the CDR3 is TGCGCCAGCAGCCAGGCACCCGACAATGAGCAGTTCTTC. This codes for CASSQAPDNEQFF.